The clone carrying this T cell receptor (beta chain) has more than one count but fewer than ten. This sample was included in a study of monozygotic twins with cystic fibrosis. The CDR3 runs 13 residues. In germline, CDR1 is LNHNV, CDR2 YYDKDF (reference sequence). V was shortened by 1 base and J by 7 bases, with 8 bases between the two germline ends. Sequencing was performed with immunoSEQ multiplex PCR; in TCRdb, only in-frame clones are kept and a portion is missing. There are around 36,000 clones in the sample; approximately 70% occur only once, and 0.7% to 1% lies in the top ten. V is TRBV15 and J is TRBJ2-1; D remains unclear. Sequencing was done on a sample of blood. The TCR was taken from a girl aged 10 to 17 with cystic fibrosis. The chain's CDR3 is CATSRVQANEQFF. CDR3 nucleotide sequence: TGTGCCACCAGCAGAGTTCAGGCTAATGAGCAGTTCTTC.